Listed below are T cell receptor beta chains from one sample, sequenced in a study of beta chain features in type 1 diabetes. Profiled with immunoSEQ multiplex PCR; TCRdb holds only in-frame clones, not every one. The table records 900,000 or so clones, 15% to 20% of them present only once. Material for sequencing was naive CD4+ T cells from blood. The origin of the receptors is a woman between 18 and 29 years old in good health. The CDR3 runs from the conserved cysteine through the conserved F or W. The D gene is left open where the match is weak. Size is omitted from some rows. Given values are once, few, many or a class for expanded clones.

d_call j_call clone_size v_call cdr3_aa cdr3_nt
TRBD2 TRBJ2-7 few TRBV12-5 CASGLVLLWASGSYEQYF TGTGCTAGTGGTTTGGTACTCTTGTGGGCTAGCGGGAGCTACGAGCAGTACTTC
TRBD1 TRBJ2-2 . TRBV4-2 CASSRTGYTGELFF TGTGCCAGCAGCCGGACAGGATACACCGGGGAGCTGTTTTTT
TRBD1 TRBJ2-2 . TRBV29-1 CSAWTGTTGELFF TGCAGCGCCTGGACAGGGACCACCGGGGAGCTGTTTTTT
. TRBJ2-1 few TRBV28 CASSLAGSGSYNEQFF TGTGCCAGCAGTTTAGCGGGATCCGGCTCCTACAATGAGCAGTTCTTC
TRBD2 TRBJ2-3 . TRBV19 CASSPRGSGRGDTQYF TGTGCCAGTAGCCCGAGGGGGAGCGGGAGAGGAGATACGCAGTATTTT
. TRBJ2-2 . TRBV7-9 CASPVQDTGELFF TGTGCCAGCCCTGTCCAGGACACCGGGGAGCTGTTTTTT
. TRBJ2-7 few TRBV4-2 CASSQAGSVYYEQYF TGTGCCAGCAGCCAAGCGGGGTCAGTATACTACGAGCAGTACTTC
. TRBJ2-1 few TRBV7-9 CASSLSTGLEFF TGTGCCAGCAGCTTATCCACCGGGCTGGAGTTCTTC
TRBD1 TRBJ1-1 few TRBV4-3 CASSHADRGPGTEAFF TGCGCCAGCAGCCACGCGGACAGGGGGCCGGGAACTGAAGCTTTCTTT
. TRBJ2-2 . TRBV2 CASSLGTGELFF TGTGCCAGCAGTTTGGGAACCGGGGAGCTGTTTTTT
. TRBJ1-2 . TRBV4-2 CASSQDSGRRYTF TGTGCCAGCAGCCAAGATTCGGGGAGGAGGTACACCTTC
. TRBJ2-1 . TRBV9 CASSAASYNEQFF TGTGCCAGCAGCGCCGCTTCCTACAATGAGCAGTTCTTC
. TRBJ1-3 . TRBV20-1 CSAKVENTIYF TGCAGTGCTAAAGTGGAAAACACCATATATTTT
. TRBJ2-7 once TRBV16 CASSQFFGSKSSYEQYF .
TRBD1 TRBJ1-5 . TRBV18 CASSSVSDRGGPQHF TGTGCCAGCTCATCGGTTAGCGACAGGGGGGGGCCCCAGCATTTT
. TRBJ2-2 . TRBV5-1 CASSWDRTNTGELFF TGCGCCAGCAGCTGGGACCGTACGAACACCGGGGAGCTGTTTTTT
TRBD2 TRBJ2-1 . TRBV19 CASSIAARLAGGNEQFF TGTGCCAGTAGTATAGCGGCACGACTAGCGGGGGGGAATGAGCAGTTCTTC
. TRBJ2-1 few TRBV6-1 CASSEAGEQFF TGTGCCAGCAGTGAAGCGGGTGAGCAGTTCTTC
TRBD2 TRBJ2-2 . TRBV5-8 CASSQLAGVNTGELFF TGTGCCAGCAGCCAACTAGCGGGAGTTAACACCGGGGAGCTGTTTTTT
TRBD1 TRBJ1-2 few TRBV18 CASSPEGARGYGYTF TGTGCCAGCTCACCAGAGGGGGCGCGGGGCTATGGCTACACCTTC
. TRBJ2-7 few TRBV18 CASSPVTAYEQYF TGTGCCAGCTCACCAGTAACAGCCTACGAGCAGTACTTC
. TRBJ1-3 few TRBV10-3 CAIRPGFSGNTIYF TGTGCCATCAGACCAGGCTTCTCTGGAAACACCATATATTTT
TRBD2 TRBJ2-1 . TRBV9 CASRRGLAGVNEQFF TGTGCCAGCAGACGAGGTCTAGCGGGGGTCAATGAGCAGTTCTTC
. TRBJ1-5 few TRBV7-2 CASSGGYSNQPQHF TGTGCCAGCAGCGGCGGCTATAGCAATCAGCCCCAGCATTTT
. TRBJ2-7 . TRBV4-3 CASSQARDRTYEQYF TGCGCCAGCAGCCAAGCCCGGGACCGAACCTACGAGCAGTACTTC
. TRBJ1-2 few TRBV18 CASSPAGSYGYTF TGTGCCAGCTCACCAGCGGGGAGCTATGGCTACACCTTC
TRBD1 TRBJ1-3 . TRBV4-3 CASSQAGQAAGNTIYF TGCGCCAGCAGCCAAGCGGGACAGGCAGCTGGAAACACCATATATTTT
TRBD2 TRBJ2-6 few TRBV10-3 CAISGLAGPSGANVLTF TGTGCCATCAGTGGTTTAGCGGGGCCCTCTGGGGCCAACGTCCTGACTTTC
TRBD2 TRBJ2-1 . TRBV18 CASSPTRLAEPYNEQFF TGTGCCAGCTCACCAACTAGACTAGCGGAACCCTACAATGAGCAGTTCTTC
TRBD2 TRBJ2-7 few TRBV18 CASSPAGGTVAWIYEQYF TGTGCCAGCTCACCCGCGGGAGGAACAGTGGCCTGGATCTACGAGCAGTACTTC
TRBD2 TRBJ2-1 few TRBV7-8 CASSLAEGLAAYNEQFF TGTGCCAGCAGCTTAGCTGAGGGACTAGCGGCCTACAATGAGCAGTTCTTC
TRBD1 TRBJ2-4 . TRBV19 CASSIVGTGNIQYF TGTGCCAGTAGTATAGTGGGGACAGGGAACATTCAGTACTTC
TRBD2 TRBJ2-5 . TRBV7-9 CASSSSGLAGGPGQETQYF TGTGCCAGCAGCTCTTCCGGACTAGCGGGAGGGCCTGGGCAAGAGACCCAGTACTTC
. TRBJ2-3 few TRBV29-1 CSVVLTRDTQYF TGCAGCGTTGTTCTCACTAGGGATACGCAGTATTTT
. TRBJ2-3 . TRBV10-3 CAISESSAGSTDTQYF TGTGCCATCAGTGAGTCGTCGGCAGGCAGCACAGATACGCAGTATTTT
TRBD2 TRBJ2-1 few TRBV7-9 CASSFASGSNEQFF TGTGCCAGCAGCTTCGCTAGCGGGAGCAATGAGCAGTTCTTC
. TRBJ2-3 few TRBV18 CASSGSGENTDTQYF TGTGCCAGCTCAGGATCGGGGGAAAACACAGATACGCAGTATTTT
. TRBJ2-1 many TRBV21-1 CASHLAGVREQFF TGTGCCAGCCACTTAGCGGGAGTTCGTGAGCAGTTCTTC
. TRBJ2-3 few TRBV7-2 CASSPRVYTDTQYF TGTGCCAGCAGCCCACGGGTCTACACAGATACGCAGTATTTT
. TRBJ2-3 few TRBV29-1 CSVVFGAVDTQYF TGCAGCGTTGTATTTGGAGCCGTAGATACGCAGTATTTT
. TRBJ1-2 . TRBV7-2 CASSPRRDRQPNYGYTF TGTGCCAGCAGCCCACGAAGGGATCGCCAGCCCAACTATGGCTACACCTTC
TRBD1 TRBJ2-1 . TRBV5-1 CASSPGTDYNEQFF TGCGCCAGCAGCCCAGGGACAGACTACAATGAGCAGTTCTTC
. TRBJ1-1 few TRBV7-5 CARSLCRNTEAFF TGTGCCAGAAGCTTATGTAGGAACACTGAAGCTTTCTTT
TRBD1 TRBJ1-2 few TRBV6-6 CASRAGGQGYGYTF TGTGCCAGCAGGGCCGGAGGACAGGGCTATGGCTACACCTTC
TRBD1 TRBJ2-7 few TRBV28 CASTGTGTPYEQYF TGTGCCAGCACCGGGACAGGGACCCCCTACGAGCAGTACTTC
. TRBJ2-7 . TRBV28 CATLGSYEQYF TGTGCCACCTTGGGGTCCTACGAGCAGTACTTC
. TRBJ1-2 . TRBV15 CATSRVSYGYTF TGTGCCACCAGCAGAGTCAGCTATGGCTACACCTTC
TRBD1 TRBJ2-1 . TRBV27 CASSSGQGRNEQFF TGTGCCAGCAGCTCGGGACAGGGGCGTAATGAGCAGTTCTTC
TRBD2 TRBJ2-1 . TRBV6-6 CASTGREQNEQFF TGTGCCAGCACGGGGCGGGAGCAGAATGAGCAGTTCTTC
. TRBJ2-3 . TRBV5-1 CASSLTRTDTQYF TGCGCCAGCAGCTTAACGAGGACAGATACGCAGTATTTT
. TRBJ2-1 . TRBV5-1 CASRGETYNEQFF TGCGCCAGCAGGGGGGAGACTTACAATGAGCAGTTCTTC